A single sample gave rise to the 5 T cell receptor beta chains below, sequenced in a study of shared clonotypes between healthy human individuals. Some clones are missing from TCRdb's copy, which holds only in-frame ones; the method was immunoSEQ multiplex PCR. The profile covers over 1.4 million clones, with approximately 96% appearing a single time and 0.95% to 1.5% taken by the ten largest. Material for sequencing was naive CD4+ T cells sorted from blood. Subset: CD45RA+ positively selected. The receptor set was obtained from a man aged 25-40 years in good health.

The rearrangement uses TRBV6-6 and TRBJ2-3; 10 bases are a match to TRBD2. This CDR3 spans 16 amino acids. CDR1 and CDR2 (germline): MNHNY, SVGAGI (reference sequence). The junction had 6 bases not matched to a gene; V was cut back by 2 bases and J by 4 bases. CDR3 DNA sequence: TGTGCCAGCAGTTACCGCCTAGCGGGAGATCCAGATACGCAGTATTTT. Translated, it gives CASSYRLAGDPDTQYF.

The V gene is TRBV7-2, the J gene TRBJ2-7, with D maybe TRBD2 (5 bases). The CDR3 loop spans 15 amino acids. Germline CDR1 SGHTA, CDR2 FQGNSA. Between the trimmed V and J ends, which lost 4 bases and 4 bases, there was a span of 17 bases. CDR3 DNA: TGTGCCAGCAGCTCAGTCGGGCGGGCCGGGTACGAGCAGTACTTC. As protein: CASSSVGRAGYEQYF.

This chain connects TRBV4-1 to TRBJ2-7; 12 bases fit TRBD2. The CDR3 totals 16 residues. Trimming at V came to 4 bases and at J to 2 bases, leaving 6 bases not matched to a gene. CDR1 and CDR2 from the germline V gene are MGHRA and YSYEKL. CDR3 sequence (DNA): TGCGCCAGCAGCCTTCGACTAGCGGGAGACCCCTACGAGCAGTACTTC. Amino acids: CASSLRLAGDPYEQYF.

The chain joins TRBV7-9 to TRBJ2-7; D unresolved. This CDR3 comprises 10 residues. V lost 10 bases and J lost 4, with 8 bases in between. Germline CDR1 SEHNR, CDR2 FQNEAQ (reference sequence). The CDR3 loop is CAIGEYEQYF. The CDR3 DNA reads TGTGCCATTGGAGAGTACGAGCAGTACTTC.

As DNA, the CDR3 is TGTGCCAGCAGTTTTGTCGGGGACCACTCCTACGAGCAGTACTTC. Protein product: CASSFVGDHSYEQYF. V usage is TRBV27 and J usage is TRBJ2-7; either TRBD1 or TRBD2 may supply D (5 bases each). V lost 3 bases to trimming and J lost 0 bases, with 12 bases between them. The CDR3 loop spans 15 amino acids. Germline lookup yields CDR1 MNHEY and CDR2 SMNVEV (reference sequence).